The rows below give T cell receptor beta chains drawn from one sample of a study of PD-L1 blockade in urothelial cancer. Measured with immunoSEQ multiplex PCR; TCRdb has only the in-frame clones, and not every one. The sample holds about 130,000 clones; roughly 82% are singletons and the top ten take 2.4%. Sequencing was performed on PBMCs, taken around atezolizumab (anti-PD-L1) treatment. The origin of the receptors is a man aged 45-65 years with urothelial cancer. Both conserved end residues are part of each CDR3. Each record gives: D gene, CDR3 length, V gene, clone size, J gene, CDR3 DNA, CDR3 protein. A D gene is named only where the DNA matches it firmly. Only part of the rows carry a size: once, few, many, or a class if the clone is expanded.

>.|16|TRBV5-8|.|TRBJ1-5
TGTGCCAGCAGCTTGGCGCAGATAATTAGCAATCAGCCCCAGCATTTT
CASSLAQIISNQPQHF
>TRBD1|14|TRBV15|.|TRBJ1-4
TGTGCCACCAGCAGGGACAGGGTGGATGAAAAACTGTTTTTT
CATSRDRVDEKLFF
>.|12|TRBV5-1|.|TRBJ1-1
TGCGCCAGCAGCTTACTTAACACTGAAGCTTTCTTT
CASSLLNTEAFF
>TRBD1|13|TRBV5-4|.|TRBJ1-2
TGTGCCAGCAGCTGGACAGGGTTTAGTGGCTACACCTTC
CASSWTGFSGYTF
>TRBD1|17|TRBV19|.|TRBJ2-4
TGTGCCAGTAGCTCAAACCCAGGGGACAGCAGAAAAAACATTCAGTACTTC
CASSSNPGDSRKNIQYF
>.|15|TRBV14|.|TRBJ2-7
TGTGCCAGCAGCCAGGGACCGGGACTGTCCTACGAGCAGTACTTC
CASSQGPGLSYEQYF
>.|14|TRBV18|.|TRBJ1-1
TGTGCCAGCTCACCTGTTAGGGGCAACACTGAAGCTTTCTTT
CASSPVRGNTEAFF
>.|12|TRBV6-5|.|TRBJ2-2
TGTGCCAGCAGTTTTAGTACCGGGGAGCTGTTTTTT
CASSFSTGELFF
>.|15|TRBV2|once|TRBJ1-4
TGTGCCAGCAGCGCGAATAGGCAGGGCAATGAAAAACTGTTTTTT
CASSANRQGNEKLFF
>.|16|TRBV9|.|TRBJ2-1
TGTGCCAGCAGCGTAGGTACAGGGAACTCCTACAATGAGCAGTTCTTC
CASSVGTGNSYNEQFF
>TRBD1|14|TRBV18|.|TRBJ1-2
TGTGCCAGCTCACCCGGGACAGGGGTTGGTGGCTACACCTTC
CASSPGTGVGGYTF